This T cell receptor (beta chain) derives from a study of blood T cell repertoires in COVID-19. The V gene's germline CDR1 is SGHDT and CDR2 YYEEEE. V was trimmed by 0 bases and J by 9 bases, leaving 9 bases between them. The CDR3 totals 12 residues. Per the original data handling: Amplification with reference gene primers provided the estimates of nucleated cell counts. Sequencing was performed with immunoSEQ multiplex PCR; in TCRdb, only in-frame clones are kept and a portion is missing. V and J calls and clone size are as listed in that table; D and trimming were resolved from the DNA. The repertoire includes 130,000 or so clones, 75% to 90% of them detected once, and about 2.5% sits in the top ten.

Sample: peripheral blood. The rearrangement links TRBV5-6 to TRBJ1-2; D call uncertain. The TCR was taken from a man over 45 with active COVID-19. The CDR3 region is CASSLAVGSYTF. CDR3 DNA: TGTGCCAGCAGCTTGGCCGTCGGTAGCTACACCTTC.